A selection of T cell receptor delta chains follows, all from one sample in a study of Vδ1+ human thymocytes. TCRdb called clones from the multiplex PCR reads again using CATT. The data show about 25,000 delta-chain clones, with about 7.4% seen just once and around 0.91% held by the top ten. Sequencing used Vdelta1+ gamma-delta thymocytes from the thymus. These receptors were taken from a girl younger than two who had congenital heart surgery. Both conserved end residues are trimmed from each CDR3.

TRDJ1 | TRDV1 | ALGEWAPGGYAEYLI
TRDJ1 | TRDV1 | ALGELSVWDTDKLI
TRDJ1 | TRDV1 | ALGDVPIAGVKRVYTDKLI
TRDJ1 | TRDV1 | ALGVSTGGSDKLI
TRDJ1 | TRDV1 | ALGGNSFHPRGTDKLI
TRDJ1 | TRDV1 | ALGEDGNWGIGDTDKLI
TRDJ1 | TRDV1 | ALGNPPCLVSTDKLI
TRDJ1 | TRDV1 | ALGVRLEGLYTDKLI
TRDJ3 | TRDV2 | ACDTNFPWDTRQMF
TRDJ1 | TRDV1 | ALGANPRSSYVNGPGRTDKLI
TRDJ1 | TRDV1 | ALGDLLGDTRVADKLI
TRDJ1 | TRDV1 | ALGELVLLSTGGYTYTDKLI
TRDJ1 | TRDV1 | ALGDLRGDTPSDKLI
TRDJ1 | TRDV1 | ALGERAPKGRPDKLI
TRDJ2 | TRDV1 | ALGVDLRGIRRPPAQLF